This T cell receptor beta chain was sequenced during a study of vaccination and CD4 T cells after COVID-19. The wider study: Convalescent participants consisted of six males and four females, two being Hispanic.

This clonotype was seen only a few times. Its antigen is still unknown. TCRdb analysed the PCR reads with MiXCR anew, one entry per CDR3 protein. The sample has approximately 20,000 distinct CDR3 sequences, around 62% seen once. Study findings and constraints: Median numbers of SARS-CoV-2-reactive clonotypes increased from roughly 19 to 38 (not a significant change).

V was cut by 5 bases and J by 6 bases, with 20 bases left in between. CDR3 length: 15 amino acids. CDR1 and CDR2 (germline): DFQATT, SNEGSKA (reference sequence). This TCR came from a human donor who had recovered from COVID-19. V and J are TRBV20-1 and TRBJ2-1; D not certain. Here the sequenced sample was CD4+ T cells from blood, taken before SARS-CoV-2 vaccination. The CDR3 is CSAQVTARGRNEQFF. The CDR3 nucleotides read TGCAGTGCTCAGGTAACGGCGCGAGGACGCAATGAGCAGTTCTTC.